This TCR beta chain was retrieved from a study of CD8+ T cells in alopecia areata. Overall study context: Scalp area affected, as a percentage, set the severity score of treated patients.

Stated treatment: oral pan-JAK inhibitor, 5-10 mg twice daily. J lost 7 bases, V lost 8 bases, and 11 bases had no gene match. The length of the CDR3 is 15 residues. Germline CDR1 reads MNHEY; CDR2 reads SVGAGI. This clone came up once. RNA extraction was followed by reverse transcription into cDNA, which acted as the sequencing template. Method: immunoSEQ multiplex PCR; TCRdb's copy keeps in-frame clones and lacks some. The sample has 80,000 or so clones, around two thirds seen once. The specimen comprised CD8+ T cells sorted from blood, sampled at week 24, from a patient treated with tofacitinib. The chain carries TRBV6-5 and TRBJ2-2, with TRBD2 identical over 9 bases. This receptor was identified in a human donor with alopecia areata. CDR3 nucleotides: TGTGCCAGCTCTAGCGGGGTGGGGGATCACGGGGAGCTGTTTTTT. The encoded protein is CASSSGVGDHGELFF.